The T cell receptor beta chain under discussion was sequenced for a study of shared clonotypes between healthy human individuals. Researchers partitioned CD4+ cells into CD45RA+ naive and CD45RA-negative memory subsets. The assay was immunoSEQ multiplex PCR, and TCRdb's table has in-frame clones only and misses some. The sample lists about 1.1 million clones, about 80% occurring once. The trim removed 11 bases at V and 6 bases at J, leaving 10 bases unmatched. From germline, CDR1 is MDHEN and CDR2 SYDVKM. This CDR3 has 13 amino acids. The chain links TRBV28 to TRBJ2-7; 10 bases match TRBD1. Sequenced: memory CD4+ T cells from PBMCs. Subset reported: CD45RA-negative fraction. The origin of this receptor is a young man in good health. Some clones in this sample may be carry-over from other donors' samples. Written as DNA, the CDR3 is TGTGCCGCTAGGGACAGGGGAAAAGGCGAGCAGTACTTC. It encodes CAARDRGKGEQYF.